What follows are 23 T cell receptor beta chains derived from one specimen sequenced in a study of blood T cell repertoires in COVID-19. The protocol was immunoSEQ multiplex PCR, while the TCRdb copy is restricted to in-frame clones and leaves out a portion. The sample lists about 160,000 clones, approximately 86% seen once, with 2.5% to 4% in the top ten. Sequencing was performed on peripheral blood. The receptor set was obtained from a man aged 65 to 79 with acute or convalescent COVID-19.

This chain uses TRBV5-1 with TRBJ2-3; TRBD1 matches at 7 bases. Germline V gene data show CDR1 as SGHRS and CDR2 as YFSETQ. CDR3 length: 16 residues. Unmatched junction bases numbered 5, after V lost 0 bases and J lost 1 base. The CDR3 reads CASSLVGTVGTDTQYF. The CDR3 DNA reads as TGCGCCAGCAGCTTGGTAGGGACAGTAGGCACAGATACGCAGTATTTT.

This clone came up once. The rearrangement joins TRBV4-1 to TRBJ2-7; 10 nucleotides match TRBD2. In germline, CDR1 is MGHRA, CDR2 YSYEKL. The CDR3 is 16 residues long. The J segment lost 7 bases and the V segment lost 1 base, leaving 10 bases of the junction unmatched. CDR3 protein: CASSQGRTSGWEEQYF. DNA of the CDR3: TGCGCCAGCAGCCAAGGGCGGACTAGCGGTTGGGAAGAGCAGTACTTC.

The CDR3 DNA is TGTGCCAGCAGCGTACAGGGGGTTCCCCCAGATACGCAGTATTTT. Its translation is CASSVQGVPPDTQYF. The V gene is TRBV9, the J gene TRBJ2-3; TRBD1 matches 7 bases. The CDR3 runs 15 residues. Germline lookup yields CDR1 SGDLS and CDR2 YYNGEE. With 1 base clipped from V and 4 bases from J, the junction kept 6 bases outside the gene matches.

This chain links TRBV6-6 with TRBJ2-1; D gene unclear. Trimming stripped 0 bases from V and 7 bases from J, with 7 bases between. CDR1 is MNHNY and CDR2 is SVGAGI in the germline V gene (reference sequence). CDR3 length equals 13 residues. CDR3 protein: CASSYSTGNEQFF. In nucleotides, the CDR3 is TGTGCCAGCAGTTACTCGACTGGGAATGAGCAGTTCTTC.

Note on this clone: Sequence at one end of the junction differs from germline and may be a read error. The chain couples TRBV27 to TRBJ2-1, with 10 bases matching TRBD2. This CDR3 contains 15 residues. Looked up from germline, CDR1 is MNHEY and CDR2 is SMNVEV (reference sequence). The CDR3 DNA reads TGTACCAGCAGTCCGCTAGCGGGAGCCTACAATGAGCAGTTCTTC. Amino acid sequence: CTSSPLAGAYNEQFF.

The chain employs TRBV27 and TRBJ2-7, with D perhaps TRBD2 (5 bases). The CDR3 sequence is 13 residues long. Germline V gives CDR1 MNHEY, CDR2 SMNVEV (reference sequence). Trimming took off 5 bases at V and 4 bases at J, with 12 bases between the two ends. The CDR3 coding sequence is TGTGCCAGCAGTACCCTAGAGGGATACGAGCAGTACTTC. This translates into CASSTLEGYEQYF.

The chain joins TRBV27 to TRBJ2-7; D is possibly TRBD2 (5 bases). In germline, CDR1 is MNHEY, CDR2 SMNVEV (reference sequence). The CDR3 is made up of 15 amino acids. V lost 4 bases and J lost 2, with 15 bases in between. Written as DNA, the CDR3 is TGTGCCAGCAGTTCCACAAGGACTTATACCTACGAGCAGTACTTC. Its translation: CASSSTRTYTYEQYF.

V gene TRBV19 combines with J gene TRBJ1-5, with D maybe TRBD1 (6 bases). The germline V gene has CDR1 LNHDA and CDR2 SQIVND (reference sequence). The CDR3 has 18 amino acids. V dropped 3 bases and J dropped 0 bases, with 18 bases sitting between them. CDR3 DNA: TGTGCCAGTAGTATCCTGGGGCAGGGGCCCCATAGCAATCAGCCCCAGCATTTT. This sequence encodes CASSILGQGPHSNQPQHF.

As for this clone: Other DNA variants within this sample encode the same CDR3. V usage is TRBV15 and J usage is TRBJ2-7; TRBD1 agrees at 7 bases. Germline-derived CDR1 and CDR2 are LNHNV and YYDKDF (reference sequence). Trimming removed 5 bases from V and 0 bases from J; junction bases left unmatched: 7. This CDR3 is built from 15 residues. The CDR3, as DNA: TGTGCCACCAGCCCTAGGACAGGTAGCTCCTACGAGCAGTACTTC. This translates into CATSPRTGSSYEQYF.

V is TRBV4-3 and J is TRBJ2-4, with 12 bases that match TRBD2. This CDR3 has 17 residues. The V gene's germline CDR1 is LGHNA and CDR2 YSLEER. Germline trimming cut 3 bases from V and 6 bases from J; bases unmatched to any gene: 9. CDR3 residues: CASSHRLAGEAGNIQYF. CDR3 nucleotide sequence: TGCGCCAGCAGCCACAGACTAGCGGGAGAGGCAGGAAACATTCAGTACTTC.

V gene TRBV19 combines with J gene TRBJ2-5; 7 bases fit TRBD1. Germline CDR1 reads LNHDA; CDR2 reads SQIVND (reference sequence). The trim removed 5 bases at V and 5 bases at J, leaving 8 bases unmatched. This CDR3 is 14 amino acids long. This CDR3 reads CASSSYDREETQYF. The CDR3 DNA reads as TGTGCCAGTAGTTCCTATGACAGGGAGGAGACCCAGTACTTC.

The chain is built from TRBV4-3 and TRBJ2-1, with D unresolved. CDR1 LGHNA and CDR2 YSLEER come from the germline V gene. The CDR3 consists of 14 residues. V was clipped by 1 base and J by 4 bases, with 8 bases between them. For the CDR3, the DNA is TGCGCCAGCAGCCAAGGGTTCAGTTACAATGAGCAGTTCTTC. It yields the protein CASSQGFSYNEQFF.

The chain carries TRBV6-1 and TRBJ1-2, with D possibly TRBD1 on 6 matching bases. Trimming removed 1 base from V and 8 bases from J, with 14 bases in between. CDR1 and CDR2 from the germline V gene are MNHNS and SASEGT. This CDR3 is 14 amino acids long. In DNA, the CDR3 is TGTGCCAGCAGTGAAGACGTCAGGGGATCCGGCTACACCTTC. Translating gives CASSEDVRGSGYTF.

The V gene is TRBV15, the J gene TRBJ2-2, with 7 nucleotides matching TRBD2. The CDR3 covers 17 residues. The germline V gene encodes CDR1 LNHNV and CDR2 YYDKDF (reference sequence). The trim removed 0 bases at V and 2 bases at J, leaving 6 bases unmatched. The DNA of the CDR3 is TGTGCCACCAGCAGAGATCGGCTAGCGGCAAACACCGGGGAGCTGTTTTTT. It yields the protein CATSRDRLAANTGELFF.

The chain links TRBV11-3 to TRBJ1-1; no clear D gene. V lost 5 bases to trimming and J lost 7 bases, with 14 bases between them. Looked up from germline, CDR1 is SGHNT and CDR2 is YENEEA. The CDR3 is made up of 13 amino acids. The CDR3, as DNA: TGTGCCAGCAGCCTAAGAAGAGGGAATGAAGCTTTCTTT. The encoded protein is CASSLRRGNEAFF.

J is TRBJ2-7 and V is TRBV6-2 or TRBV6-3; the D is unclear. Germline lookup yields CDR1 MNHEY and CDR2 SVGEGT. The germline V and J ends were trimmed by 5 bases and 0 bases, with 5 bases remaining between them. The length of the CDR3 is 12 residues. CDR3 amino acids: CASSRYSYEQYF. CDR3 DNA sequence: TGTGCCAGCAGTCGGTACTCCTACGAGCAGTACTTC.

This chain connects TRBV5-4 to TRBJ2-7; tentative D call: TRBD2 (5 bases). The CDR3 runs to 14 residues. Germline-derived CDR1 and CDR2 are SGHNT and YYREEE (reference sequence). The ends were cut back, 0 bases at V and 5 bases at J, with 12 bases in the middle. CDR3 sequence reads: CASSLDSVSDEQYF. DNA for the CDR3: TGTGCCAGCAGCTTGGATAGCGTAAGCGACGAGCAGTACTTC.

The chain links TRBV6-2 or TRBV6-3 to TRBJ2-6; 12 positions agree with TRBD1. Germline assignment: CDR1 MNHEY and CDR2 SVGEGT. The J segment lost 0 bases and the V segment lost 6 bases, leaving 3 bases of the junction unmatched. The CDR3 runs to 17 residues. The CDR3 reads CASSRDRGHSGANVLTF. The CDR3 DNA reads TGTGCCAGCAGCCGGGACAGGGGGCACTCTGGGGCCAACGTCCTGACTTTC.

V gene TRBV5-5 combines with J gene TRBJ1-6; maybe TRBD1 (5 bases). The CDR3 runs 13 residues. With 3 bases removed from V and 6 bases from J, the gap between germline ends came to 7 bases. Germline V gives CDR1 SGHKS, CDR2 YYEKEE (reference sequence). CDR3 region: CASSWGVNSPLHF. The CDR3 DNA sequence: TGTGCCAGCAGCTGGGGGGTTAATTCACCCCTCCACTTT.

The chain's CDR3 is CSVATFRAGVNSYEQYF. CDR3 nucleotide sequence: TGCAGCGTGGCCACCTTCCGGGCGGGAGTCAACTCCTACGAGCAGTACTTC. The chain carries TRBV29-1 and TRBJ2-7; 7 bases match TRBD2. After removal of 6 bases from V and 0 bases from J, the junction contained 17 bases not matched to a gene. CDR1 is SQVTM and CDR2 is ANQGSEA in the germline V gene. The CDR3 has 17 residues.

V usage is TRBV6-5 and J usage is TRBJ1-4; 7 bases map to TRBD1. V shed 10 bases, J shed 2 bases, and the junction held 7 bases outside the gene matches. CDR3 length equals 14 residues. Germline CDR1 and CDR2: MNHEY and SVGAGI. The CDR3: CATNRGLTNEKLFF. The CDR3 region has the DNA TGTGCCACCAACAGGGGCCTGACTAATGAAAAACTGTTTTTT.

This clone has a single count. The chain employs TRBV18 and TRBJ1-4; D not resolved. CDR3 length: 13 residues. The germline CDR1 and CDR2 sequences are KGHSH and LQKENI. Trimming took 0 bases from V and 8 from J, leaving 7 bases between them. The CDR3 nucleotides are TGTGCCAGCTCACCACCGAGTAGAGAAAAACTGTTTTTT. This gives the protein CASSPPSREKLFF.

J is TRBJ2-5 and V is TRBV7-2, with 10 bases fitting TRBD2. V trimming: 6 bases; J trimming: 6 bases; junction bases outside the gene matches: 7. CDR3 length: 14 amino acids. From germline, CDR1 is SGHTA and CDR2 FQGNSA. The chain's CDR3 is CASRGAGGPQTQYF. CDR3 DNA: TGTGCCAGCAGGGGAGCGGGAGGGCCGCAGACCCAGTACTTC.